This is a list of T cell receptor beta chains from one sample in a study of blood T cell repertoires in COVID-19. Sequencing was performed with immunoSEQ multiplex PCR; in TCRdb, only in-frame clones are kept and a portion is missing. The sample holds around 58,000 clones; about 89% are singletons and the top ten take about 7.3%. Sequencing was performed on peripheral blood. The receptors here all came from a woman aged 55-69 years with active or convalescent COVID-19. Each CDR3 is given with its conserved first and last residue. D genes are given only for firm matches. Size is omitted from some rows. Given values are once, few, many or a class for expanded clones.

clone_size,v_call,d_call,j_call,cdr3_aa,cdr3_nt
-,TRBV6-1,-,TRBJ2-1,CASSETLDREQFF,TGTGCCAGCAGTGAAACACTAGATCGGGAGCAGTTCTTC
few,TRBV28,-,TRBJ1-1,CASSLRGWNTEAFF,TGTGCCAGCAGTTTACGGGGATGGAACACTGAAGCTTTCTTT
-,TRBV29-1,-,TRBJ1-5,CSVGHNNQPQHF,TGCAGCGTTGGACACAACAATCAGCCCCAGCATTTT
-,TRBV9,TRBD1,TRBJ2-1,CASSVGVGTGGNEQFF,TGTGCCAGCAGCGTAGGAGTAGGGACAGGAGGCAATGAGCAGTTCTTC
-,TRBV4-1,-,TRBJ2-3,CASSQGGSLIKQYF,TGCGCCAGCAGCCAAGGAGGATCTTTGATAAAGCAGTATTTT
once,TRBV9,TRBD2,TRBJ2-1,CASSVGLAGGSRNEQFF,TGTGCCAGCAGCGTAGGGCTAGCGGGAGGATCTCGGAATGAGCAGTTCTTC
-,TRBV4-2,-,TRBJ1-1,CAQGPRNTEAFF,TGTGCCCAGGGGCCGCGGAACACTGAAGCTTTCTTT
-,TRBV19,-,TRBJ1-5,CASSIGIQGFQPQHF,TGTGCCAGTAGTATAGGGATTCAGGGTTTCCAGCCCCAGCATTTT
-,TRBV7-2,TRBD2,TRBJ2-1,CASSPLAGHNEQFF,TGTGCCAGCAGCCCACTAGCGGGACACAATGAGCAGTTCTTC
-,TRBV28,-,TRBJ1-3,CASSLDSYSGNTIYF,TGTGCCAGCAGTTTGGACAGCTACTCTGGAAACACCATATATTTT
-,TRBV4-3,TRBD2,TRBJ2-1,CASSQDGGSSYNEQFF,TGCGCCAGCAGCCAAGATGGCGGGAGTTCCTACAATGAGCAGTTCTTC
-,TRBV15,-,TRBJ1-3,CATSRDPAGTGNTIYF,TGTGCCACCAGCAGAGATCCAGCAGGGACTGGAAACACCATATATTTT
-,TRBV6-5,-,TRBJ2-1,CASSYSHEQFF,TGTGCCAGCAGTTACAGCCATGAGCAGTTCTTC
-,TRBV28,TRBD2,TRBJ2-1,CASIKGGDSSYNEQFF,TGTGCCAGCATCAAGGGAGGGGATAGCTCCTACAATGAGCAGTTCTTC
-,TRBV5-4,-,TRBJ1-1,CASSSRRENTEAFF,TGTGCCAGCAGCTCTCGACGGGAGAACACTGAAGCTTTCTTT
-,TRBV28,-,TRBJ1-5,CASRLFTGSSNQPQHF,TGTGCCAGCAGACTATTCACAGGGTCTAGCAATCAGCCCCAGCATTTT
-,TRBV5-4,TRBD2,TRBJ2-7,CASSLAGTSGSYEQYF,TGTGCCAGCAGCTTGGCCGGGACTAGCGGATCCTACGAGCAGTACTTC
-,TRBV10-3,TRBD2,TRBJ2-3,CAIGAGAGDTQYF,TGTGCCATCGGAGCGGGAGCTGGAGATACGCAGTATTTT
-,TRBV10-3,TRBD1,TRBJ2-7,CAATGAGSYEQYF,TGTGCCGCCACAGGGGCCGGCTCCTACGAGCAGTACTTC
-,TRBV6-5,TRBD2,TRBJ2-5,CASRNGGAGETQYF,TGTGCCAGCAGGAACGGGGGGGCCGGGGAGACCCAGTACTTC
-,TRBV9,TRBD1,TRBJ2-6,CASSQTGVGANVLTF,TGTGCCAGCAGCCAGACAGGGGTTGGGGCCAACGTCCTGACTTTC
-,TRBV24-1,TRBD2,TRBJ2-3,CATSDLAREGTDTQYF,TGTGCCACCAGTGATTTGGCAAGGGAGGGAACAGATACGCAGTATTTT
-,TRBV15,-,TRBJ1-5,CATSRQSNQPQHF,TGTGCCACCAGCAGACAGAGCAATCAGCCCCAGCATTTT
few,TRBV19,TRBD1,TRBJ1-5,CASSRVDGTGGWMSNQPQHF,TGTGCCAGTAGTAGGGTCGACGGGACAGGGGGCTGGATGAGCAATCAGCCCCAGCATTTT
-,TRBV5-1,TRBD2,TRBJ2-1,CASSLSGAWYNEQFF,TGCGCCAGCAGCTTGAGCGGGGCCTGGTACAATGAGCAGTTCTTC
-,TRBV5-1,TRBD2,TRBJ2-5,CASSLEGGRETQYF,TGCGCCAGCAGCTTGGAGGGAGGGAGAGAGACCCAGTACTTC